The clone carrying this TCR beta chain was counted ten times or more. The sample comes from a study of human T cells and chemical hapten exposure. Study information: How much TCR each sample yielded varied, mostly because pooled library volumes differed slightly.

TCRdb passed the RACE reads through MiXCR, listing each CDR3 protein once. The sample consists of approximately 79,000 distinct CDR3 sequences, approximately 10% of them appearing once. This sample's time point: patch test 1, 2 weeks after DPC sensitization. Treatment indicated: therapeutic diphenylcyclopropenone sensitization with weekly scalp DPC. Germline V CDR1 and CDR2: LGHNA, YSLEER. J gave up 6 bases and V 1 base, and 6 bases lay outside the gene matches. The CDR3 covers 17 residues. Here the sequenced sample was whole blood, taken in connection with sensitization to the hapten diphenylcyclopropenone (DPC). The sequence was obtained from a woman aged 50 to 65 with alopecia areata. Some clones in this sample may be carry-over from other donors' samples. The chain employs TRBV4-3 and TRBJ2-2; 12 bases agree with TRBD2. In DNA, the CDR3 is TGCGCCAGCAGCCAAGTCCTCCTAGCGGGAGGGGCCGGGGAGCTGTTTTTT. Translated: CASSQVLLAGGAGELFF.